Listed below are T cell receptor beta chains from one sample, sequenced in a study of T cell responses to AZD1222 COVID-19 vaccine. Sequenced by immunoSEQ multiplex PCR; TCRdb stores in-frame clones only, minus some. The repertoire holds about 110,000 clones, with roughly 92% as singletons. The specimen comprised peripheral blood, sampled 28 days after the second AZD1222 dose. Receptors were obtained from an adult who received the AZD1222 COVID-19 vaccine. The conserved cysteine and the conserved F or W are not part of the CDR3 here. The order of the fields is clone size, V gene, J gene, CDR3 protein. A row's size may be missing; if present it is once, few, many or a size class.

>NA|TRBV11-3|TRBJ2-7
ASSLGQGISYEQY
>NA|TRBV18|TRBJ2-1
ASSPDSANEQF
>NA|TRBV6-4|TRBJ1-2
ASSDYTSGTGEWGYT
>NA|TRBV5-1|TRBJ2-1
ASSLVLQPSNEQF
>NA|TRBV7-9|TRBJ1-2
ASSLVPGASYGYT
>NA|TRBV5-8|TRBJ1-5
ASSNRDGRQPQH
>NA|TRBV18|TRBJ1-6
ASSQGQGDNSPLH
>NA|TRBV5-6|TRBJ1-2
ASKFPTGQGVGYT
>NA|TRBV28|TRBJ1-2
ASSITGEPYGYT
>NA|TRBV6-1|TRBJ2-7
ASSEPSRADEQY
>NA|TRBV4-3|TRBJ1-1
ASSHWGTPSPEAF
>NA|TRBV5-1|TRBJ1-5
ASSPGGTYRPRLPPFNQPQH
>NA|TRBV14|TRBJ2-2
ASSQDGRALGELF
>once|TRBV10-3|TRBJ1-2
AITPDRGAWGYT
>NA|TRBV5-1|TRBJ2-3
ASSPLPDTQY
>NA|TRBV6-5|TRBJ2-5
ASRGQGVEETQY
>NA|TRBV18|TRBJ2-4
ASSPGGKNIQY
>NA|TRBV7-2|TRBJ1-3
ASRPENGNTIY
>NA|TRBV19|TRBJ2-7
ASSMVSSYEQY
>NA|TRBV18|TRBJ2-6
ASSPWGSSGANVLT
>NA|TRBV28|TRBJ2-7
ASSPHHEQY
>NA|TRBV6-5|TRBJ2-5
ASVRGGSQETQY
>NA|TRBV6-8|TRBJ1-5
ASSEGVYSNQPQH
>NA|TRBV21-1|TRBJ1-6
ASSKASQAKLYNSPLH
>NA|TRBV11-2|TRBJ1-2
ASSPPGQGAEGYT
>NA|TRBV6-5|TRBJ1-5
ASRINRLHQPQH
>NA|TRBV2|TRBJ2-7
ASTYRPGPYEQY
>NA|TRBV20-1|TRBJ2-5
SAAAEETQY
>NA|TRBV3-1/TRBV3-2|TRBJ2-2
ASSPGLAGNTGELF
>NA|TRBV19|TRBJ2-6
ASSTPTPGQVFSGANVLT
>NA|TRBV9|TRBJ1-3
ASSDDSSGNTIY
>NA|TRBV7-2|TRBJ1-1
ASTRERRSTEAF
>NA|TRBV7-2|TRBJ1-5
ASSFGGNQPQH
>NA|TRBV4-1|TRBJ1-2
ASSQDLLGTLHGYT
>NA|TRBV19|TRBJ2-3
ASSKFLIGAGGTDTQY
>NA|TRBV19|TRBJ1-5
ASSTPWLNQPQH
>NA|TRBV4-3|TRBJ2-1
ASSLGTSGVNEQF
>NA|TRBV2|TRBJ2-4
ASSPGTGGSAPLAKNIQY
>NA|TRBV7-2|TRBJ2-7
ASSSSPAYPYEQY
>NA|TRBV19|TRBJ2-3
ASSIGRNRDTQY
>NA|TRBV7-6|TRBJ1-6
ASSISPNRGWSPLH
>NA|TRBV12-3/TRBV12-4|TRBJ2-1
ASTQGFHEQF
>NA|TRBV10-1|TRBJ2-7
ASTGEESYEQY
>NA|TRBV14|TRBJ2-3
ASSQDLGVGTDTQY
>few|TRBV18|TRBJ1-5
ASSQGRSNQPQH
>NA|TRBV18|TRBJ2-7
ASSPGNSYEQY
>NA|TRBV5-1|TRBJ1-3
ASSLTGGSGNTIY
>NA|TRBV6-2/TRBV6-3|TRBJ1-1
ASSYPPARTEAF
>NA|TRBV6-5|TRBJ1-2
ASSSPGQGNGYGYT
>NA|TRBV6-2/TRBV6-3|TRBJ2-5
ASSRTYQETQY
>once|TRBV5-6|TRBJ1-1
ASSLAFGGGFVAF
>NA|TRBV5-4|TRBJ1-3
ASSLAAFQSQGNTIY
>NA|TRBV5-1|TRBJ1-1
ASSLDRGNTEAF